These 23 T cell receptor beta chains were sequenced from one sample in a study of cytomegalovirus exposure and HLA in healthy donors. The PCR employed 60 Vbeta primers together with 13 Jbeta primers. Method: immunoSEQ multiplex PCR; TCRdb's copy keeps in-frame clones and lacks some. The sample includes roughly 250,000 clones, roughly four fifths of them seen just once. Sequenced sample: PBMCs. The source of these receptors is a woman between 40 and 50 years old in good health and CMV-seropositive.

The CDR3, as DNA: TGCGCCAGCAGCTTGGCCGTCAGGGTTAACGAGCAGTACTTC. It yields the protein CASSLAVRVNEQYF. The chain is built from TRBV5-1 and TRBJ2-7, with D possibly TRBD1 on 5 matching bases. CDR3 size: 14 residues. Trimming removed 0 bases from V and 5 bases from J, with 12 bases in between. The germline gives CDR1 SGHRS, CDR2 YFSETQ.

This rearrangement joins TRBV7-2 to TRBJ2-3, with D perhaps matching TRBD2 (6 bases). Germline CDR1 SGHTA, CDR2 FQGNSA. Trimming left V 3 bases short and J 2 bases short, with 9 bases between. The CDR3 loop spans 14 amino acids. The CDR3 region has the DNA TGTGCCAGCAGCTTTAGCGGTGTCACAGATACGCAGTATTTT. As protein: CASSFSGVTDTQYF.

This sequence joins TRBV28 and TRBJ2-1; D perhaps matches TRBD2 (6 bases). The CDR3 is made up of 15 amino acids. Germline V CDR1 and CDR2: MDHEN, SYDVKM. Trimming cost V 3 bases and J 7 bases, with 16 bases left between them. The CDR3 is CASSFWTKGRNEQFF. The CDR3 nucleotides read TGTGCCAGCAGTTTTTGGACAAAAGGGAGGAATGAGCAGTTCTTC.

The genes are TRBV5-1 and TRBJ2-5, with 11 bases that match TRBD1. Germline V CDR1 and CDR2: SGHRS, YFSETQ. J gave up 4 bases and V 4 bases, and 9 bases lay outside the gene matches. This CDR3 contains 16 residues. The chain's CDR3 is CASSTGTGGGPETQYF. DNA of the CDR3: TGCGCCAGCAGCACCGGGACAGGGGGAGGGCCAGAGACCCAGTACTTC.

V gene TRBV27 combines with J gene TRBJ2-3; TRBD2 aligns across 9 bases. V was clipped by 3 bases and J by 1 base; unmatched bases: 2. CDR1 is MNHEY and CDR2 is SMNVEV in the germline V gene (reference sequence). The CDR3 has 15 residues. CDR3 nucleotides: TGTGCCAGCAGTTTCGTAGCGGGAGGCACAGATACGCAGTATTTT. It codes for CASSFVAGGTDTQYF.

The rearrangement uses TRBV7-3 and TRBJ1-1, with 8 positions matching TRBD1. Germline lookup yields CDR1 SGHTA and CDR2 FQGTGA. The J segment lost 1 base and the V segment lost 0 bases, leaving 4 bases of the junction unmatched. CDR3 size: 16 residues. CDR3 protein: CASSLTLDRANTEAFF. The CDR3 nucleotides are TGTGCCAGCAGCTTAACGTTGGACAGGGCGAACACTGAAGCTTTCTTT.

The chain combines TRBV27 with TRBJ2-1, with 7 bases that match TRBD2. J lost 5 bases, V lost 7 bases, and 8 bases had no gene match. Looked up from germline, CDR1 is MNHEY and CDR2 is SMNVEV (reference sequence). There are 14 residues in the CDR3. Written as DNA, the CDR3 is TGTGCCAGCAAATGGGGGGGGGATAACAATGAGCAGTTCTTC. It encodes CASKWGGDNNEQFF.

The chain uses TRBV19 and TRBJ2-4, with D hard to call. Trimming removed 10 bases at V and 0 bases at J, with 10 bases between. Per germline, CDR1 LNHDA and CDR2 SQIVND (reference sequence). The CDR3 has 13 amino acids. CDR3 region: CATQELAKNIQYF. CDR3 DNA: TGTGCCACTCAGGAACTAGCCAAAAACATTCAGTACTTC.

The count of this clone is one. The rearrangement uses TRBV11-2 and TRBJ1-1; a possible D gene is TRBD1 (6 bases). This CDR3 spans 15 amino acids. Germline V gene data show CDR1 as SGHAT and CDR2 as FQNNGV. V was trimmed by 5 bases and J by 1 base, leaving 14 bases between them. CDR3 DNA: TGTGCCAGCAGCCAAGGACAGATGGGGAACACTGAAGCTTTCTTT. Translation gives CASSQGQMGNTEAFF.

This clone was recorded once. The rearrangement uses TRBV28 and TRBJ1-3; TRBD1 matches at 8 bases. The CDR3 has 16 amino acids. The junction had 6 bases not matched to a gene; V was cut back by 1 base and J by 4 bases. Germline CDR1 reads MDHEN; CDR2 reads SYDVKM. The CDR3 bases are TGTGCCAGCAGTTTATCCCGACAGGGGTGGGGAAACACCATATATTTT. Protein product: CASSLSRQGWGNTIYF. The full variable domain, completed using reference TRBV28 and TRBJ1-3, is DVKVTQSSRYLVKRTGEKVFLECVQDMDHENMFWYRQDPGLGLRLIYFSYDVKMKEKGDIPEGYSVSREKKERFSLILESASTNQTSMYLCASSLSRQGWGNTIYFGEGSWLTVV.

The chain recombines TRBV27 with TRBJ2-7; 11 bases are a match to TRBD2. The CDR3 is 17 residues long. After removal of 6 bases from V and 3 bases from J, the junction contained 13 bases not matched to a gene. The germline gives CDR1 MNHEY, CDR2 SMNVEV (reference sequence). This CDR3 is CASSPLMTSGENYEQYF. The CDR3, as DNA: TGTGCCAGCAGCCCATTGATGACTAGCGGGGAAAACTACGAGCAGTACTTC.

This sequence joins TRBV28 and TRBJ2-7, with 10 bases that match TRBD2. J gave up 3 bases and V 8 bases, and 7 bases lay outside the gene matches. CDR1 and CDR2 from the germline V gene are MDHEN and SYDVKM. The CDR3 length is 14 residues. In DNA, the CDR3 is TGTGCCAGCGGGCCTAGCGGGAGTAGCTACGAGCAGTACTTC. Amino acids: CASGPSGSSYEQYF.

This clone was observed once. The V gene is TRBV6-1, the J gene TRBJ2-1, with D perhaps matching TRBD2 (7 bases). CDR3 length equals 13 residues. V was cut by 7 bases and J by 10 bases, with 17 bases left in between. Germline CDR1 is MNHNS and CDR2 is SASEGT. The CDR3 DNA follows: TGTGCCAGCACCGGACTAGGGGGGCAGGAGCAGTTCTTC. It encodes CASTGLGGQEQFF.

The table lists this clone with a count of one. The chain has TRBV23-1 and TRBJ1-5, with D possibly being TRBD1 (6 bases). TRBV23-1 is annotated as an ORF whose role is uncertain. V was trimmed by 6 bases and J by 0 bases, leaving 12 bases between them. This CDR3 has 15 residues. CDR3 coding DNA: TGCGCCAGCAGGCCGGGACACTATAGCAATCAGCCCCAGCATTTT. Translating it yields CASRPGHYSNQPQHF.

V usage is TRBV2 and J usage is TRBJ2-1, with 11 bases fitting TRBD2. This CDR3 spans 15 amino acids. Losses at the gene ends were 5 bases for V and 6 bases for J; bases not matched to a gene: 6. In germline, CDR1 is SNHLY, CDR2 FYNNEI. The CDR3 reads CASSKTSGTTNEQFF. The CDR3 DNA is TGTGCCAGCAGTAAGACTAGCGGGACGACCAATGAGCAGTTCTTC.

This chain connects TRBV2 to TRBJ1-2; no definite D call. This CDR3 is built from 14 residues. Per the germline V gene, CDR1 is SNHLY and CDR2 is FYNNEI. With 7 bases removed from V and 4 bases from J, the gap between germline ends came to 16 bases. This CDR3 reads CASNPQAPGYGYTF. Here the CDR3 DNA reads TGTGCCAGCAACCCCCAGGCACCCGGCTATGGCTACACCTTC.

This chain links TRBV5-1 with TRBJ2-1, with 13 nucleotides matching TRBD2. Germline CDR1 and CDR2: SGHRS and YFSETQ. This CDR3 region has 16 residues. V was clipped by 4 bases and J by 2 bases; unmatched bases: 3. The CDR3 loop is CASSPGLAGPYNEQFF. The CDR3, as DNA: TGCGCCAGCAGCCCGGGACTAGCGGGGCCCTACAATGAGCAGTTCTTC. The variable domain in full, with the rest retrieved from reference TRBV5-1 and TRBJ2-1, is KAGVTQTPRYLIKTRGQQVTLSCSPISGHRSVSWYQQTPGQGLQFLFEYFSETQRNKGNFPGRFSGRQFSNSRSEMNVSTLELGDSALYLCASSPGLAGPYNEQFFGPGTRLTVL.

This clone was recorded once. In DNA form, the CDR3 reads TGTGCCAGCAGCTTAGGACAGGGGGCCTCCTCTGGGGCCAACGTCCTGACTTTC. Protein product: CASSLGQGASSGANVLTF. The J gene is TRBJ2-6, the V gene TRBV7-9; 10 nucleotides agree with TRBD1. Trimming at V came to 1 base and at J to 0 bases, leaving 3 bases not matched to a gene. Germline V gene sequence: CDR1 SEHNR, CDR2 FQNEAQ (reference sequence). The CDR3 loop spans 18 amino acids.

The V gene is TRBV2, the J gene TRBJ2-7; D is possibly TRBD2 (6 bases). Per the germline V gene, CDR1 is SNHLY and CDR2 is FYNNEI. The length of the CDR3 is 15 residues. Trimming cost V 6 bases and J 1 base, with 16 bases left between them. As DNA, the CDR3 is TGTGCCAGCAGGGCGACGTCGGGGACTTCCTACGAGCAGTACTTC. Translating it yields CASRATSGTSYEQYF.

Note on this clone: Relative to the germline gene, one junction end is altered; a read error may explain this. The chain carries TRBV7-9 and TRBJ1-1; D may be TRBD1 (5 bases). Germline V gives CDR1 SEHNR, CDR2 FQNEAQ (reference sequence). The CDR3 spans 11 residues. The CDR3 region is CSSSQRQQAFF. CDR3 bases: TGTTCCAGCAGCCAGCGACAGCAGGCTTTCTTT.

This rearrangement joins TRBV5-4 to TRBJ2-7, with 10 bases identical to TRBD2. The CDR3 is 15 amino acids. Trimming at V came to 1 base and at J to 2 bases, leaving 3 bases not matched to a gene. CDR1 is SGHNT and CDR2 is YYREEE in the germline V gene (reference sequence). DNA of the CDR3: TGTGCCAGCAGCTTGAAGCGGGAGGGTCCCTACGAGCAGTACTTC. Encoded protein: CASSLKREGPYEQYF.

The chain is built from TRBV11-1 and TRBJ1-2; TRBD1 matches at 7 bases. V was clipped by 2 bases and J by 14 bases; unmatched bases: 11. This CDR3 is 13 amino acids long. The germline V gene has CDR1 SGHAT and CDR2 FQDESV (reference sequence). The CDR3 region has the DNA TGTGCCAGCAGCTTATTCGACAGGGCCAAAGGGACCTTC. Its translation is CASSLFDRAKGTF.

V and J are TRBV11-1 and TRBJ2-5, with 9 bases lining up with TRBD2. Per the germline V gene, CDR1 is SGHAT and CDR2 is FQDESV (reference sequence). V lost 11 bases and J lost 1; bases outside the gene matches: 5. The CDR3 is 13 amino acids. This CDR3 reads CAPAGGVQETQYF. CDR3 nucleotides: TGTGCCCCGGCGGGGGGGGTCCAAGAGACCCAGTACTTC.